This entry features one TCR beta chain sequence. Its antigen is still unknown. These data come from a study of cytomegalovirus exposure and HLA in healthy donors. General study results and limits: A further, later analysis showed that HLA-associated TCR beta chains (compared with equally common others) were more clonally expanded. Many donors carried some public TCRs, although rarity characterized most TCR sequences.

60 Vbeta and 13 Jbeta primers were used in PCR. Libraries were prepared by immunoSEQ multiplex PCR; TCRdb keeps only in-frame clonotypes and omits some of them. The sample has about 140,000 clones, roughly 77% seen once. Germline CDR1 MDHEN, CDR2 SYDVKM. This CDR3 comprises 15 residues. V shed 3 bases and J 2 bases; nucleotides not matched to a gene: 3. This TCR was sampled from a man aged 25 to 40 in good health and CMV-seronegative. Sequencing input: PBMCs. The chain links TRBV28 to TRBJ1-2, with TRBD1 identical over 10 bases. As DNA, the CDR3 is TGTGCCAGCAGTTTCGTGACAGGGGGCAACTATGGCTACACCTTC. Protein sequence: CASSFVTGGNYGYTF.